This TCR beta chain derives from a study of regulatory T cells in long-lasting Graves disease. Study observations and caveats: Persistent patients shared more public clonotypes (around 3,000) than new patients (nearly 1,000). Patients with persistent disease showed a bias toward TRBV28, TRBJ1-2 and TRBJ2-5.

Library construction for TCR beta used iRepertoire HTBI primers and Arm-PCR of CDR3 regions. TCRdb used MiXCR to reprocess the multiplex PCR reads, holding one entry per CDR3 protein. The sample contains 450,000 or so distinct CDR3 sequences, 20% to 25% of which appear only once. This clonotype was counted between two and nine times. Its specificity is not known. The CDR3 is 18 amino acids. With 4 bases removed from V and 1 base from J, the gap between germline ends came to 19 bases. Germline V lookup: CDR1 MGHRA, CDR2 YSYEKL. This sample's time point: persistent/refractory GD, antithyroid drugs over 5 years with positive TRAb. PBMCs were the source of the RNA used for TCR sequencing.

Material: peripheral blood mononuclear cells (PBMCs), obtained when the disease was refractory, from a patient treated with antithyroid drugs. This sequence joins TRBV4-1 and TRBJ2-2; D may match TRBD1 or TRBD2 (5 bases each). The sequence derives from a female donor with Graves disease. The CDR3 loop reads CASSLSGAGGLNTGELFF. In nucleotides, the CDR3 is TGCGCCAGCAGCCTCTCCGGGGCAGGCGGACTGAACACCGGGGAGCTGTTTTTT.